Here is one T cell receptor (beta chain) with its context. What antigen it recognizes has not been identified. Base qualities are not provided; no much larger clone lies one nucleotide away. The time point label here, explained by the study, means: before natalizumab initiation. Every listed patient had received interferon beta before, and every PML patient was female. Blood samples at T0 were collected prior to the first natalizumab infusion. Ficoll-Hypaque density gradient centrifugation was used to isolate peripheral blood mononuclear cells. These data belong to a study of multiple sclerosis patients with progressive multifocal leukoencephalopathy (dated 2019 in TCRdb). The study in broad terms: The controls were several MS patients treated with natalizumab who did not develop PML and who were sampled longitudinally. A couple of patients on natalizumab who later developed PML were tracked over time from before therapy, through 6 and 12 months, up to PML onset. The goal of the study was to detect any JC virus-specific or public T-cell expansions that arose at the time of PML onset. Peripheral T and B cells were examined in MS patients who developed PML (4 under natalizumab, 1 after alemtuzumab) and in treated patients who did not develop PML.

The study at large found these results: TRB clones above 0.5% frequency appeared only in PML patients, but expanded clones at PML onset were already present before and during natalizumab therapy. At the time PML developed, no common TRBV or TRBJ gene usage or preferential TRBV-TRBJ pairings were detected. Analysis was limited to peripheral blood, even though cerebrospinal fluid or brain lymphocytes might be more informative for natalizumab-associated PML. With only a small, descriptive cohort, it remained unclear whether the findings reflect JC virus infection or general immunocompromise. Less diverse TRB repertoires in most PML patients were suggested by lower normalized Shannon entropy, whereas values near 1 were observed in the natalizumab-treated controls.

The germline V gene supplies CDR1 SNHLY and CDR2 FYNNEI. The CDR3 sequence holds 14 residues, the cysteine and phenylalanine included. This entry keeps only the CDR3 DNA: 42 bases, framed from base 1. Unmatched junction bases come to 4, with V trimmed by 6 bases and J by 0 bases. Using the immunoSEQ two-step multiplex PCR at survey-level depth, TRB CDR3 regions were amplified from genomic DNA. Synthetic inline TR CDR3 controls covering all V-J pairings were spiked into each PCR so that template counts could be estimated and amplification bias removed. Reads were processed so that amplification and sequencing bias were reduced, and quantification was performed against synthetic TR CDR3 analogs. As for how the authors treated the data: Raw data were processed in ImmunoSEQ Analyzer, removing out-of-frame sequences and CDR3s with stop codons, and genes were named by IMGT nomenclature. Repertoire diversity was summarized as normalized Shannon entropy, defined as 1 minus Pielou's evenness. TRB sequences were treated as identical only when sharing V gene, J gene and CDR3. Public PML clonotypes were defined as CDR3s shared by two or more PML-onset samples but absent from earlier samples, from controls, and from public databases. Position-by-position CDR3 amino acid composition was analyzed in Skylign with the observed count method. Entries here come from immuneACCESS through TCRdb and include only in-frame sequences with V and J called. Some clones fail to appear in such tables; in the studies checked, an unresolved V gene covers under half of the shortfall, and the cause of the remainder is unknown. D and trimming come from the DNA, and the V and J calls and clone size come from that table. For this sample the table gives around 30,000 clones, of which roughly 90% were detected only once. The ten largest clones take up roughly 1.5% of the sample.

This TCR came from a human donor with multiple sclerosis. The sample taken for sequencing was PBMCs. The rearrangement joined TRBV2 to TRBJ2-7, with 8 bases aligning to TRBD1. The CDR3 has the sequence CASSADRASYEQYF. The base sequence is TGTGCCAGCAGCGCGGACAGGGCCTCCTACGAGCAGTACTTC.